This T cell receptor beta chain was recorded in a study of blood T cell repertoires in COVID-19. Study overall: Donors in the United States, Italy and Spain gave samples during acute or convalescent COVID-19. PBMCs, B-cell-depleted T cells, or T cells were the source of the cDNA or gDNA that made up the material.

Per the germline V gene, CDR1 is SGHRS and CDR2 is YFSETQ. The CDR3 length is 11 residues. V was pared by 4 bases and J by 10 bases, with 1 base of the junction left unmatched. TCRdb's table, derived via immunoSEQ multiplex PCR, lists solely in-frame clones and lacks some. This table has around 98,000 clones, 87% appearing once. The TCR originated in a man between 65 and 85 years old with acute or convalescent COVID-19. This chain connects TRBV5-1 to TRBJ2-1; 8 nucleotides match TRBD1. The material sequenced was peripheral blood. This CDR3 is CASSGDREQFF. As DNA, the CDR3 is TGCGCCAGCAGCGGGGACAGGGAGCAGTTCTTC.